This T cell receptor beta chain was captured by sequencing in a study of T-cell reconstitution after alpha-beta-depleted transplantation in children. Study outcomes and limitations: Fresh T-cell production supplied most of the T-cell counts and diversity seen one year after transplant. Expanded graft clones numbering several hundred reportedly gave rise to alpha-beta T cells about two months after transplant. Day-60 TCRbeta diversity that was high in some patients was derived from surviving recipient T cells and thymic progenitors.

TCRbeta library preparation incorporated unique molecular identifiers. TCRdb called the PCR reads again in MiXCR, with one record for every CDR3 protein. The data hold hundreds of thousands of distinct CDR3 sequences, with 10% to 15% observed a single time. Only a few counts were recorded for this clonotype. The antigen remains undetermined. There are 14 residues in the CDR3. Germline-derived CDR1 and CDR2 are ENHRY and SYGVKD. V was clipped by 3 bases and J by 2 bases; unmatched bases: 3. The genes are TRBV10-3 and TRBJ2-7; TRBD2 aligns across 8 bases. Source: PBMCs, mostly from graft donor cells, taken 360 days after TCRalphabeta/CD19-depleted stem cell transplant. This clonotype was obtained from a male patient aged 10 to 17 who had a stem cell transplant for acute myeloid leukemia, so the T cells may come from the graft donor. CDR3 loop: CAISDFSGTYEQYF. The CDR3 bases are TGTGCCATCAGTGATTTTAGCGGGACCTACGAGCAGTACTTC.